This paragraph reports one T cell receptor beta chain. These data originate in a study of response to subunit inactivated influenza vaccine. MiXCR, run by TCRdb on the RT-PCR reads, gives a single entry per CDR3 protein. This sample has about 520,000 distinct CDR3 sequences, with 25% found just once. Germline V gives CDR1 SGHTA, CDR2 FQGNSA. V was clipped by 4 bases and J by 3 bases; unmatched bases: 2. This CDR3 comprises 14 residues. The chain has TRBV7-2 and TRBJ1-1; 10 nucleotides agree with TRBD1. The sequence came from a middle-aged man who received an inactivated influenza vaccine. The specimen was CD4+ T cells sorted from PBMCs, collected less than 6 days after vaccination. CDR3 nucleotides: TGTGCCAGCAGCTACGACAGGGGGCACACTGAAGCTTTCTTT. Protein sequence: CASSYDRGHTEAFF.